The present TCR beta chain was sequenced within a study of blood T cell repertoires in COVID-19. Study summary: Spain, Italy and the United States supplied samples that represented acute and convalescent COVID-19.

V lost 0 bases, J lost 8 bases, and 10 bases lay in between. The CDR3 contains 14 residues. Germline V gives CDR1 MNHNY, CDR2 SVGAGI (reference sequence). This clone has a single count. In the original workflow: Reference gene primer amplification yielded estimated nucleated cell counts. Profiling relied on immunoSEQ multiplex PCR, and the TCRdb table lists in-frame clones only, not all of them. Clonal size and the V and J genes are those of that table, whereas D and trimming came from the DNA. Here the sample spans 120,000 or so clones, approximately 87% being singletons. The sequenced sample was peripheral blood. The sequence came from a man aged 45-60 years with acute or convalescent COVID-19. The V call is TRBV6-6, the J call TRBJ1-4, with TRBD1 as a possible D gene (6 bases). The CDR3 loop is CASSYSRGGEKLFF. The CDR3 DNA is TGTGCCAGCAGTTACTCCAGGGGTGGGGAAAAACTGTTTTTT.